A single sample is the source of the 21 T cell receptor beta chains below, sequenced in a study of cytomegalovirus exposure and HLA in healthy donors. Sequencing was performed with immunoSEQ multiplex PCR; in TCRdb, only in-frame clones are kept and a portion is missing. The table lists about 110,000 clones, over 85% of them singletons, with over 1.5% in the top ten. The specimen sequenced was PBMCs. The source of these receptors is a woman under 30 in good health and CMV-seronegative.

This clone came up many times. The chain recombines TRBV18 with TRBJ1-5; D is ambiguous. The ends were cut back, 3 bases at V and 9 bases at J, with 6 bases in the middle. The CDR3 covers 11 residues. Germline lookup yields CDR1 KGHSH and CDR2 LQKENI. This chain's CDR3 is CASSPPGPQHF. The CDR3 DNA reads TGTGCCAGCTCACCCCCAGGGCCCCAGCATTTT.

This chain joins TRBV15 and TRBJ2-7, with 8 bases identical to TRBD1. The CDR3 totals 15 residues. Germline V CDR1 and CDR2: LNHNV, YYDKDF (reference sequence). Unmatched junction bases numbered 13, after V lost 5 bases and J lost 7 bases. For the CDR3, the DNA is TGTGCCACCAGCCGCGGACAGGGAAGGACAGAGGAGCAGTACTTC. Amino acids: CATSRGQGRTEEQYF.

The chain employs TRBV5-1 and TRBJ2-1; 8 bases agree with TRBD1. This CDR3 region has 17 residues. Trimming removed 4 bases from V and 0 bases from J; junction bases left unmatched: 9. Germline CDR1 is SGHRS and CDR2 is YFSETQ. The CDR3 sequence is CASSKITGGSSYNEQFF. The CDR3 bases are TGCGCCAGCAGCAAAATAACAGGGGGTAGCTCCTACAATGAGCAGTTCTTC.

The chain links TRBV5-4 to TRBJ2-3; 8 bases map to TRBD2. Germline V gives CDR1 SGHNT, CDR2 YYREEE (reference sequence). V was clipped by 1 base and J by 1 base; unmatched bases: 5. The CDR3 consists of 16 residues. CDR3 DNA sequence: TGTGCCAGCAGCTTGACGGGGGGGCGAGGCACAGATACGCAGTATTTT. It translates to CASSLTGGRGTDTQYF.

The rearrangement uses TRBV9 and TRBJ1-2; D uncertain. Trimming removed 4 bases at V and 2 bases at J, with 18 bases between. The germline V gene encodes CDR1 SGDLS and CDR2 YYNGEE. The CDR3 covers 16 residues. The CDR3 DNA sequence: TGTGCCAGCAGCCGACTTCGGACCGGACTGAACTATGGCTACACCTTC. Protein: CASSRLRTGLNYGYTF. Looking up the rest from reference TRBV9 and TRBJ1-2 gives the full variable domain: DSGVTQTPKHLITATGQRVTLRCSPRSGDLSVYWYQQSLDQGLQFLIQYYNGEERAKGNILERFSAQQFPDLHSELNLSSLELGDSALYFCASSRLRTGLNYGYTFGSGTRLTVV.

The chain joins TRBV21-1 to TRBJ1-4; the DNA was not compared with TRBD1, the D call given in the table. TRBV21-1 represents a pseudogene. The CDR3 length is 14 residues. The chain's CDR3 is CATHPQGANEKLFF. In DNA form, the CDR3 reads TGTGCCACCCACCCACAGGGGGCTAATGAAAAACTGTTTTTT.

J is TRBJ2-5 and V is TRBV11-1; D call uncertain. Germline V gene sequence: CDR1 SGHAT, CDR2 FQDESV (reference sequence). The V gene lost 4 bases and the J gene lost 4 bases, with 10 bases spanning the gap. This CDR3 has 13 residues. Here the CDR3 DNA reads TGTGCCAGCAGCTCCTCGGTACGAGAGACCCAGTACTTC. This translates into CASSSSVRETQYF. The entire variable domain, with the rest obtained from reference TRBV11-1 and TRBJ2-5, is as follows: EAEVAQSPRYKITEKSQAVAFWCDPISGHATLYWYRQILGQGPELLVQFQDESVVDDSQLPKDRFSAERLKGVDSTLKIQPAELGDSAMYLCASSSSVRETQYFGPGTRLLVL.

The chain links TRBV30 to TRBJ2-3, with D possibly TRBD1 on 5 matching bases. The CDR3 is 13 amino acids. The germline V gene encodes CDR1 GTSNPN and CDR2 SVGIG (reference sequence). V was shortened by 1 base and J by 8 bases, with 13 bases between the two germline ends. Written as DNA, the CDR3 is TGTGCCTGGAGTGCCCTGGGGCGAGCTACGCAGTATTTT. It codes for CAWSALGRATQYF.

This rearrangement joins TRBV14 to TRBJ2-6, with D possibly TRBD2 on 7 matching bases. Trimming shortened V by 6 bases and J by 2 bases, and 8 bases separated the two germline ends. The CDR3 has 14 residues. CDR1 SGHDN and CDR2 FVKESK come from the germline V gene. The CDR3 protein is CASRGGPGANVLTF. The DNA for the CDR3 is TGTGCCAGCAGGGGGGGGCCTGGGGCCAACGTCCTGACTTTC.

The rearrangement joins TRBV29-1 to TRBJ2-7; the D is unclear. Germline V lookup: CDR1 SQVTM, CDR2 ANQGSEA. This CDR3 contains 12 residues. Trimming cost V 2 bases and J 3 bases, with 8 bases left between them. The CDR3 here is CSVELKNYEQYF. The CDR3 DNA reads TGCAGCGTTGAACTAAAAAACTACGAGCAGTACTTC.

The rearrangement links TRBV7-8 to TRBJ1-2; no clear D gene. Germline V CDR1 and CDR2: SGHVS, FQNEAQ. CDR3 length equals 14 residues. V was shortened by 5 bases and J by 2 bases, with 12 bases between the two germline ends. The CDR3 here is CASSPGGLNYGYTF. In DNA form, the CDR3 reads TGTGCCAGCAGCCCCGGCGGTCTGAACTATGGCTACACCTTC.

The chain combines TRBV5-4 with TRBJ2-7; 8 positions agree with TRBD2. Germline V gene data show CDR1 as SGHNT and CDR2 as YYREEE (reference sequence). J gave up 0 bases and V 7 bases, and 9 bases lay outside the gene matches. The CDR3 is made up of 15 amino acids. As DNA, the CDR3 is TGTGCCAGCTGCCTCGGGGGGGAACGCTCCTACGAGCAGTACTTC. Its translation: CASCLGGERSYEQYF. The full variable domain, completed using reference TRBV5-4 and TRBJ2-7, is ETGVTQSPTHLIKTRGQQVTLRCSSQSGHNTVSWYQQALGQGPQFIFQYYREEENGRGNFPPRFSGLQFPNYSSELNVNALELDDSALYLCASCLGGERSYEQYFGPGTRLTVT.

The chain links TRBV5-1 to TRBJ1-4; tentatively, D is TRBD1 (5 bases). V dropped 4 bases and J dropped 13 bases, with 26 bases sitting between them. The germline V gene has CDR1 SGHRS and CDR2 YFSETQ. The CDR3 is made up of 16 amino acids. In nucleotides, the CDR3 is TGCGCCAGCAGCCCTTTATCCGACAGTGACCTCCCGGGACTGTTTTTT. Residues: CASSPLSDSDLPGLFF.

The CDR3 DNA reads as TGCGCCAGCAGCTCCGGGACAGAGCCCTACGAGCAGTACTTC. Protein sequence: CASSSGTEPYEQYF. This rearrangement joins TRBV5-1 to TRBJ2-7; 7 bases match TRBD1. CDR1 SGHRS and CDR2 YFSETQ come from the germline V gene. Trimming cost V 3 bases and J 2 bases; bases outside gene matches: 5. There are 14 residues in the CDR3. Combining the CDR3 with reference TRBV5-1 and TRBJ2-7 gives the whole variable domain KAGVTQTPRYLIKTRGQQVTLSCSPISGHRSVSWYQQTPGQGLQFLFEYFSETQRNKGNFPGRFSGRQFSNSRSEMNVSTLELGDSALYLCASSSGTEPYEQYFGPGTRLTVT.

The rearrangement joins TRBV5-1 to TRBJ2-1, with 9 bases fitting TRBD1. Germline V gene sequence: CDR1 SGHRS, CDR2 YFSETQ. V shed 4 bases and J 2 bases; nucleotides not matched to a gene: 4. The CDR3 is 15 amino acids. The CDR3 DNA sequence: TGCGCCAGCAGCAAAGGGACAGGGCCCTACAATGAGCAGTTCTTC. The encoded protein is CASSKGTGPYNEQFF.

The chain links TRBV7-3 to TRBJ2-5; 7 bases align to TRBD1. The ends lost 5 bases at V and 3 bases at J; junction bases unmatched: 3. The germline CDR1 and CDR2 sequences are SGHTA and FQGTGA. The CDR3 sequence is 13 residues long. The DNA of the CDR3 is TGTGCCAGCAGCCCCGGGACAGAAGAGACCCAGTACTTC. It encodes CASSPGTEETQYF. The entire variable domain, with the rest obtained from reference TRBV7-3 and TRBJ2-5, is as follows: GAGVSQTPSNKVTEKGKYVELRCDPISGHTALYWYRQSLGQGPEFLIYFQGTGAADDSGLPNDRFFAVRPEGSVSTLKIQRTERGDSAVYLCASSPGTEETQYFGPGTRLLVL.

This chain joins TRBV7-9 and TRBJ2-1, with D maybe TRBD2 (5 bases). The CDR3 has 14 amino acids. Germline lookup yields CDR1 SEHNR and CDR2 FQNEAQ (reference sequence). V was cut by 3 bases and J by 6 bases, with 12 bases left in between. Here the CDR3 reads CASSFLASLNEQFF. In DNA form, the CDR3 reads TGTGCCAGCAGCTTCCTAGCATCCCTCAATGAGCAGTTCTTC. Full variable domain (missing parts from reference TRBV7-9 and TRBJ2-1): DTGVSQNPRHKITKRGQNVTFRCDPISEHNRLYWYRQTLGQGPEFLTYFQNEAQLEKSRLLSDRFSAERPKGSFSTLEIQRTEQGDSAMYLCASSFLASLNEQFFGPGTRLTVL.

The chain is built from TRBV5-6 and TRBJ1-2; TRBD1 matches at 10 bases. Trimming took 5 bases from V and 6 from J; bases not matched to a gene: 10. CDR1 and CDR2 from the germline V gene are SGHDT and YYEEEE. The CDR3 length is 15 residues. CDR3 in amino acids: CASRRTGGKLHGYTF. The CDR3 coding sequence is TGTGCCAGCAGGCGGACAGGGGGAAAATTACATGGCTACACCTTC.

This clone was counted once. The chain is built from TRBV27 and TRBJ1-2; 9 bases are shared with TRBD1. Germline assignment: CDR1 MNHEY and CDR2 SMNVEV (reference sequence). The CDR3 consists of 16 residues. Trimming at V came to 5 bases and at J to 6 bases, leaving 13 bases not matched to a gene. CDR3 sequence (DNA): TGTGCCAGCAGTCTCGAATCGTCACAGGGGGCAGATGGCTACACCTTC. Translation gives CASSLESSQGADGYTF.

The chain uses TRBV7-9 and TRBJ1-4, with D perhaps TRBD1 (5 bases). The ends were cut back, 5 bases at V and 8 bases at J, with 15 bases in the middle. CDR3 length: 14 amino acids. CDR1 SEHNR and CDR2 FQNEAQ come from the germline V gene (reference sequence). The CDR3 spells CASSPGTGIEKLFF. CDR3 nucleotides: TGTGCCAGCAGCCCCGGGACTGGCATAGAAAAACTGTTTTTT.

The rearrangement joins TRBV11-2 to TRBJ2-2; TRBD2 might be the D (6 bases). Germline values: CDR1 SGHAT, CDR2 FQNNGV. The ends were cut back, 2 bases at V and 7 bases at J, with 8 bases in the middle. The CDR3 has 13 amino acids. In DNA form, the CDR3 reads TGTGCCAGCAGCTTATCGGGGGACGGGGAGCTGTTTTTT. Translation gives CASSLSGDGELFF. The full variable domain, completed using reference TRBV11-2 and TRBJ2-2, is EAGVAQSPRYKIIEKRQSVAFWCNPISGHATLYWYQQILGQGPKLLIQFQNNGVVDDSQLPKDRFSAERLKGVDSTLKIQPAKLEDSAVYLCASSLSGDGELFFGEGSRLTVL.